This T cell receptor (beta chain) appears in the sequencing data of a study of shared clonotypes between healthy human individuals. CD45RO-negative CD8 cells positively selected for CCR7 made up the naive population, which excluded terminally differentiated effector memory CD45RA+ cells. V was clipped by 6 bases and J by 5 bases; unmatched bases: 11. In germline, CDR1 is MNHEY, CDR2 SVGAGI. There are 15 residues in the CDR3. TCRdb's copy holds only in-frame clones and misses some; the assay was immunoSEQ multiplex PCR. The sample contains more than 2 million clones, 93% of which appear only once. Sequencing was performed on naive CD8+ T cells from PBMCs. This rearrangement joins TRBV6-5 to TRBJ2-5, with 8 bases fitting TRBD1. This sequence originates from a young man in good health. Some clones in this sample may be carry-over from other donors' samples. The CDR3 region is CASSPTTGVDETQYF. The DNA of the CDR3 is TGTGCCAGCAGCCCCACGACAGGGGTGGATGAGACCCAGTACTTC.